Sequencing of this TCR beta chain was carried out in a study of T cells in Graves' hyperthyroidism and ophthalmopathy (dated by TCRdb to the late 2010s). At the level of the whole study: Peripheral blood samples were taken at initial diagnosis, before any treatment was given. To identify distinguishing TCR V-J signatures, a discovery cohort of 95 to 100 patients was used, comprising approximately 40 with Graves' ophthalmopathy and 57 with stable Graves' hyperthyroidism. Prospective prediction of ophthalmopathy was tested in an independent validation cohort of some 20 hyperthyroidism patients and roughly 16 patients who later progressed to ophthalmopathy. For training and testing, the 80 to 100 patients in the discovery cohort were randomly divided in a 7:3 ratio. Thyroid tissue and blood T-cell repertoires from about 6 Graves' hyperthyroidism patients were also compared in the study. Following sampling, methimazole starting at 30 mg daily was given to hyperthyroidism patients, and high-dose intravenous methylprednisolone was given to ophthalmopathy patients. The paper reports TCR Vbeta CDR3 sequencing of some 140 peripheral blood samples: around 41 ophthalmopathy, about 75 hyperthyroidism and 17 progressor patients. Overall study outcomes, separate from this receptor: In validation, progression to ophthalmopathy was predicted by the model with 70.59% sensitivity and approximately 78% specificity, a median of about 6.8 months before onset. In cross-validation, a model built on a 13 V-J signature told ophthalmopathy apart from stable hyperthyroidism with approximately 90% sensitivity and about 81% specificity, and in testing the same model reached 80%/75%. No statistical method was used to fix the sample size in advance, and group allocation was not hidden from the investigators. Most expanded thyroid clonotypes (frequency above 0.001) were also found in blood, which suggests that blood repertoires may mirror thyroid immune responses.

The TCR beta CDR3 regions were amplified from RNA transcripts. For the first round of RT-PCR on the TCR CDR3, the HTBI primer set was used together with the Qiagen OneStep RT-PCR kit. Libraries were constructed in a second round of multiplex PCR, after which size selection and purification were carried out. The libraries were sequenced on an Illumina HiSeq2000 using paired-end 100 bp reads. The published analysis was carried out like this. SOAPnuke was used to process the raw data, with reads discarded if the reads contained adapters or uncalled bases, had a mean Phred below 15, or lacked an exact constant-primer or identifier match. COPE v1.2.5 was used to merge high-quality paired reads, and clonotypes were defined as unique nucleotide sequences. MiTCR v1.1 was used to align clonotypes to the IMGT TRBV, TRBD and TRBJ reference segments. Only V-J combinations with frequency above 0.0001, covering about 99% of repertoires, were analysed. A TCS score was defined as the ratio between F50 (clonal expansion) and ExV (chaos), using BLOSUM62-based TCRdist between CDR3 peptides within each V-J. Welch's t-statistics and random forest reduced 500 to 650 V-J features to 13, which were used in a naive Bayes classifier (R e1071). Using fastp trimming at Q25 and MiXCR clonotype assembly, TCRdb reanalyzed the public sequencing data and kept in-frame beta chains. Each CDR3 protein appears once, grouped with its most common genes and DNA. Here the V and J calls rest on TCRdb's processing, not on the authors' analysis. Here the sample has approximately 420,000 distinct CDR3 sequences; just under 15% occur a single time. Less than 35% of the sample belongs to the ten largest clones.

Graves' hyperthyroidism was defined as stable when no progression to ophthalmopathy occurred over 18 months of follow-up. Hyperthyroidism patients were aged 18 to 65 years and newly diagnosed, with disease duration of less than 2 months. The study excluded patients with uncontrolled infections, other autoimmune diseases, pregnancy or lactation. Diagnoses were established on the basis of clinical symptoms, serum thyroxine and TRAb, thyroid ultrasound, and orbital computed tomography. Ficoll-Paque density gradient centrifugation was used to isolate PBMCs from about 10 ml of fresh peripheral blood. Total RNA was extracted using Trizol reagent, and RNA quality was assessed on an Agilent 2100 Bioanalyzer. Trimming takes 1 base off V and 2 bases off J; junction bases not matched to a gene: 7. From its cysteine to its phenylalanine, the CDR3 spans 16 amino acids. The sequence is cut down to CDR3 DNA, 48 bases in frame from base 1. Sequences DFQATT (CDR1) and SNEGSKA (CDR2) are obtained from the germline V gene (reference sequence).

This clonotype appeared many times. Its recognized antigen is unknown. No much larger clone exists at a distance of one base, and base qualities are not known. The chain is made from TRBV20-1 and TRBJ2-1, with 8 bases aligning to TRBD2. This TCR derives from a young woman with Graves' hyperthyroidism. The sample consisted of blood. The DNA reads as follows: TGCAGTGCTAGAGGTTATACTAGCGGTGCCTACAATGAGCAGTTCTTC. It codes for CSARGYTSGAYNEQFF.